The 7 T cell receptor beta chains given below trace back to one sample, sequenced in a study of sequential checkpoint blockade in melanoma. Measured with immunoSEQ multiplex PCR; TCRdb has only the in-frame clones, and not every one. The sample lists a few thousand clones; more than 45% were seen once. Specified treatment: randomized to nivolumab then ipilimumab (arm A) or the reverse (arm B). The material was CD8+ T cells sorted from blood (inferred from file names), obtained from a patient given nivolumab and ipilimumab in sequence. The receptors shown here come from a human donor with melanoma.

The chain carries TRBV7-8 and TRBJ1-2, with 9 bases identical to TRBD1. This CDR3 has 12 residues. Trimming cost V 5 bases and J 8 bases; bases outside gene matches: 3. CDR1 is SGHVS, CDR2 FQNEAQ, per germline. The CDR3, as DNA: TGTGCCAGCAGCAACAGGGGGCCAGGCTACACCTTC. This codes for CASSNRGPGYTF.

V and J are TRBV4-2 and TRBJ2-7; 7 nucleotides align to TRBD1. CDR1 LGHNA and CDR2 YNFKEQ come from the germline V gene. Trimming took 0 bases from V and 0 from J; bases not matched to a gene: 2. The CDR3 runs 15 residues. The CDR3 region has the DNA TGTGCCAGCAGCCAAGAAGGGGACAGCTCCTACGAGCAGTACTTC. This translates into CASSQEGDSSYEQYF.

The CDR3 is CASRDRGLVTEAFF. The CDR3 region has the DNA TGTGCCAGCAGGGACAGGGGTCTTGTTACTGAAGCTTTCTTT. This rearrangement joins TRBV27 to TRBJ1-1, with 9 positions matching TRBD1. The CDR3 spans 14 residues. V lost 6 bases to trimming and J lost 5 bases; unmatched junction nucleotides: 7. Looked up from germline, CDR1 is MNHEY and CDR2 is SMNVEV (reference sequence).

This chain connects TRBV5-4 to TRBJ2-1; 9 bases map to TRBD2. This CDR3 contains 14 residues. Losses at the gene ends were 4 bases for V and 9 bases for J; bases not matched to a gene: 8. Germline CDR1 SGHNT, CDR2 YYREEE (reference sequence). This CDR3 reads CASSQERGRGEQFF. For the CDR3, the DNA is TGTGCCAGCAGCCAAGAGCGCGGGAGGGGTGAGCAGTTCTTC. Supplemented by reference TRBV5-4 and TRBJ2-1, the full variable domain reads ETGVTQSPTHLIKTRGQQVTLRCSSQSGHNTVSWYQQALGQGPQFIFQYYREEENGRGNFPPRFSGLQFPNYSSELNVNALELDDSALYLCASSQERGRGEQFFGPGTRLTVL.

The table lists this clone with a few counts. CDR3 bases: TGTGCCAGCAGCTCCCAGGTGACAGGGAACACTGAAGCTTTCTTT. It specifies CASSSQVTGNTEAFF. V is TRBV7-9 and J is TRBJ1-1, with a possible D match to TRBD1 (6 bases). The CDR3 is 15 amino acids. V lost 4 bases and J 1 base, leaving 13 bases between the germline ends. Germline V CDR1 and CDR2: SEHNR, FQNEAQ (reference sequence).

The V call is TRBV28, the J call TRBJ2-7, with 8 bases aligning to TRBD2. Germline-derived CDR1 and CDR2 are MDHEN and SYDVKM. This CDR3 region has 14 residues. The J segment lost 2 bases and the V segment lost 3 bases, leaving 3 bases of the junction unmatched. The CDR3 DNA reads TGTGCCAGCAGTTTCCCCGGGGGGGCCTACGAGCAGTACTTC. As protein: CASSFPGGAYEQYF.

This clone was counted once. The CDR3 region is CASSLALYEQYF. The DNA for the CDR3 is TGTGCCAGCAGCTTAGCCCTCTACGAGCAGTACTTC. The chain uses TRBV11-2 and TRBJ2-7; D remains unclear. Trimming took off 1 base at V and 3 bases at J, with 4 bases between the two ends. Germline lookup yields CDR1 SGHAT and CDR2 FQNNGV. The CDR3 loop spans 12 amino acids.